This is a list of T cell receptor beta chains from one sample in a study of shared clonotypes between healthy human individuals. The data were produced by immunoSEQ multiplex PCR, yet TCRdb's version contains in-frame clones alone and is incomplete. The sample consists of 300,000 to 400,000 clones, under 80% of them appearing once. Sequencing was performed on memory CD4+ T cells sorted from blood. The receptors shown here come from a man aged 25 to 40 in good health. CDR3s include the opening cysteine and the closing phenylalanine or tryptophan. A D gene is named only where the DNA matches it firmly. Expanded clones get a size class; other rows say once, few or many, or leave the size out.

clone size	J gene	V gene	D gene	CDR3 protein	CDR3 DNA
.	TRBJ2-1	TRBV11-3	.	CASFFRAAYNEQFF	TGTGCCAGTTTCTTCCGGGCCGCCTACAATGAGCAGTTCTTC
.	TRBJ2-7	TRBV4-1	.	CASSSQYQYEQYF	TGCGCCAGCAGCTCCCAGTATCAGTACGAGCAGTACTTC
.	TRBJ2-2	TRBV7-2	.	CASSSRLERPGELFF	TGTGCCAGCAGCTCACGACTCGAACGGCCCGGGGAGCTGTTTTTT
once	TRBJ1-1	TRBV6-6	.	CASSYPDTEAFF	TGTGCCAGCAGTTACCCCGACACTGAAGCTTTCTTT
few	TRBJ1-1	TRBV7-6	.	CASSLSATEAFF	TGTGCCAGCAGCTTATCGGCCACTGAAGCTTTCTTT
once	TRBJ2-5	TRBV5-1	TRBD1	CASSLSWDRAETQYF	TGCGCCAGCAGCTTATCATGGGACAGGGCTGAGACCCAGTACTTC
once	TRBJ2-1	TRBV5-1	.	CASSLYSGNNYNEQFF	TGCGCCAGCAGCTTGTATTCCGGGAACAACTACAATGAGCAGTTCTTC
once	TRBJ2-7	TRBV6-1	.	CASSEQGNEQYF	TGTGCCAGCAGTGAACAGGGGAACGAGCAGTACTTC
.	TRBJ1-3	TRBV12-5	.	CASGLSAVESSGNTIYF	TGTGCTAGTGGTTTGTCCGCGGTGGAGAGCTCTGGAAACACCATATATTTT
.	TRBJ1-2	TRBV5-4	TRBD1	CASSLGSRTGADYGYTF	TGTGCCAGCAGCTTGGGGTCGAGGACAGGAGCGGACTATGGCTACACCTTC
.	TRBJ1-1	TRBV7-9	TRBD1	CASSSLDRGNTEAFF	TGTGCCAGCAGCTCGTTGGACAGGGGAAACACTGAAGCTTTCTTT